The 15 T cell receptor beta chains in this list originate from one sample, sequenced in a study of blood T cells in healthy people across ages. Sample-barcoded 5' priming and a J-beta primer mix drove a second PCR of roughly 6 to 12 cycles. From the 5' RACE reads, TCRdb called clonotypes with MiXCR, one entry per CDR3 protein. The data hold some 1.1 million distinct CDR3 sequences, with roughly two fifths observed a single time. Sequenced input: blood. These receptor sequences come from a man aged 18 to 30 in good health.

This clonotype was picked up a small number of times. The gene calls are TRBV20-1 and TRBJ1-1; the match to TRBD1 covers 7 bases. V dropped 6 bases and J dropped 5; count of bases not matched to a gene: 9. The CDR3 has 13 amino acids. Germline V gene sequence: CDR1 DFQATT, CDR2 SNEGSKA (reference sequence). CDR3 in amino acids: CSATEGAGTEAFF. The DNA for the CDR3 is TGCAGTGCAACCGAGGGGGCAGGGACTGAAGCTTTCTTT.

The CDR3 loop is CASSQATGPQHF. The CDR3 bases are TGTGCCAGCAGCCAAGCCACAGGGCCCCAGCATTTT. The V call is TRBV14, the J call TRBJ1-5, with a possible D match to TRBD1 (5 bases). Germline loops: CDR1 SGHDN, CDR2 FVKESK. With 1 base removed from V and 9 bases from J, the gap between germline ends came to 7 bases. The length of the CDR3 is 12 residues.

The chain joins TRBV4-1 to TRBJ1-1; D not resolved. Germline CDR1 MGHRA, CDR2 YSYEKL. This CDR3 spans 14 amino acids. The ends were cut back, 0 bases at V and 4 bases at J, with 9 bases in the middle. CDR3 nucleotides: TGCGCCAGCAGCCAAGATGTCGTTGTCACTGAAGCTTTCTTT. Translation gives CASSQDVVVTEAFF.

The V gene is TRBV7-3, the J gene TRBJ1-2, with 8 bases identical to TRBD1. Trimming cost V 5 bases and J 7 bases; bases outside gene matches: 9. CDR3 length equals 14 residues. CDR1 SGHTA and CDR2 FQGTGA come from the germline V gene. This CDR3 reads CASSPDRDSGGYTF. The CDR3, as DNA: TGTGCCAGCAGCCCGGACAGGGATTCGGGTGGCTACACCTTC.

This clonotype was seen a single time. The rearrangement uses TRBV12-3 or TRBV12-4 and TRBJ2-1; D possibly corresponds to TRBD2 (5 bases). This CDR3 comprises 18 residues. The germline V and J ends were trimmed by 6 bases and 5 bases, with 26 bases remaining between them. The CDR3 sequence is CASSLERHVGSRHNEQFF. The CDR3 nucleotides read TGTGCCAGCAGCCTAGAGCGGCACGTGGGGTCCAGACACAATGAGCAGTTCTTC.

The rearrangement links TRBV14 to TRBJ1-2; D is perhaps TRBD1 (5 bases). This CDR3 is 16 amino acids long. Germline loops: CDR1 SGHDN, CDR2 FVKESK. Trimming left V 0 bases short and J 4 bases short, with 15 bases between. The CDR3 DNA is TGTGCCAGCAGCCAAGATCCGGGGGGGAGGCCCTATGGCTACACCTTC. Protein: CASSQDPGGRPYGYTF.

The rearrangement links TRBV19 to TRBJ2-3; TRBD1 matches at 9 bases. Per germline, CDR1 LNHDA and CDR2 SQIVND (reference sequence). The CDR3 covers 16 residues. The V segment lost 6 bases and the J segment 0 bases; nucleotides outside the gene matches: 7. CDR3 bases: TGTGCCAGTAGCATACACAGGGGGCGGAGCACAGATACGCAGTATTTT. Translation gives CASSIHRGRSTDTQYF. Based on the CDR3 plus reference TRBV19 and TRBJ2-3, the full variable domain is DGGITQSPKYLFRKEGQNVTLSCEQNLNHDAMYWYRQDPGQGLRLIYYSQIVNDFQKGDIAEGYSVSREKKESFPLTVTSAQKNPTAFYLCASSIHRGRSTDTQYFGPGTRLTVL.

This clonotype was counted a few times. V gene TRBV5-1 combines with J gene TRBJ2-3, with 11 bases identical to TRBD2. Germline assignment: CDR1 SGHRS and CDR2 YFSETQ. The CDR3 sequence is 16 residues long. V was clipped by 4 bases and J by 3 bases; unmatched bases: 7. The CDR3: CASSTTSGEKTDTQYF. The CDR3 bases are TGCGCCAGCAGCACGACTAGCGGGGAGAAGACAGATACGCAGTATTTT.

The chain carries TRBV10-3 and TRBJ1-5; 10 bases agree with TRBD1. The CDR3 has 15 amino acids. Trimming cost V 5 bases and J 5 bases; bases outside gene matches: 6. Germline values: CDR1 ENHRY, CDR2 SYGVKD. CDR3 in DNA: TGTGCCATCAGTTCCCGACAGGGGGCAGATCAGCCCCAGCATTTT. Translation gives CAISSRQGADQPQHF.

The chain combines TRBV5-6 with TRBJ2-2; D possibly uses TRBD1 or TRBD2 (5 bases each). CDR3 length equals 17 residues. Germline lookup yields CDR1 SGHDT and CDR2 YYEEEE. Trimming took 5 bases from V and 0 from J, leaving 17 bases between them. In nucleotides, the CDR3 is TGTGCCAGCAGGGTAACGTTGGGACGACCGAACACCGGGGAGCTGTTTTTT. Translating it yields CASRVTLGRPNTGELFF.

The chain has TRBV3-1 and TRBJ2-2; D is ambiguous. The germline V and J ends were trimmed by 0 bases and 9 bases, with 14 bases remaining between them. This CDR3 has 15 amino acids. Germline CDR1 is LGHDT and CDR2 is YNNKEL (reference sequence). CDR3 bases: TGTGCCAGCAGCCAAGACCTTAACCCCGCCAGGGAGCTGTTTTTT. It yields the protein CASSQDLNPARELFF.

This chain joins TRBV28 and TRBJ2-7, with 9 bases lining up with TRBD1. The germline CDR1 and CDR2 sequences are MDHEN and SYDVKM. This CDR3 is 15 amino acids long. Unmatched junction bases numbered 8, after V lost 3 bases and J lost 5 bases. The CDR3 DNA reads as TGTGCCAGCAGTTTTCGGGGACAGGGTGAAGACGAGCAGTACTTC. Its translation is CASSFRGQGEDEQYF.

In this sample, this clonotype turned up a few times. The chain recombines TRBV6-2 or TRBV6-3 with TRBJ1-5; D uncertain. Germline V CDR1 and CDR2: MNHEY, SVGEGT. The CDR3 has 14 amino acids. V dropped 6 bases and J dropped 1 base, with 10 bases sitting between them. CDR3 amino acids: CASRIGGSNQPQHF. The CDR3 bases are TGTGCCAGCAGGATTGGAGGCAGCAATCAGCCCCAGCATTTT.

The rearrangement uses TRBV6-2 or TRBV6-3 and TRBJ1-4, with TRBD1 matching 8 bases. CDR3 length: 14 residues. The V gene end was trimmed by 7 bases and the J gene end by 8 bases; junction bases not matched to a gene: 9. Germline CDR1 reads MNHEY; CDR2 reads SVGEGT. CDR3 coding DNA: TGTGCCAGCAACAGACAGGGGAGAGAGGAAAAACTGTTTTTT. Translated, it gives CASNRQGREEKLFF.

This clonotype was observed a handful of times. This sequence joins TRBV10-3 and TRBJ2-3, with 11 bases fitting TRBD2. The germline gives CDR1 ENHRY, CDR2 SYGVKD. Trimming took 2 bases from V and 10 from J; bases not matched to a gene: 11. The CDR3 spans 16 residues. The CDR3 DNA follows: TGTGCCATCAGTGAGACTTTGACTAGCGGGGTTTATGCGCAGTATTTT. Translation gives CAISETLTSGVYAQYF.